This T cell receptor (beta chain) was recorded in a study of blood T cells in healthy people across ages. This clonotype was recorded a few times. The draw of peripheral blood yielded roughly 9.4 milliliters from each donor. It was with a sample-barcoded 5' primer and a J-beta primer mix that a second PCR of about 7 to 12 cycles was run. A template-switch adaptor containing 12 random nucleotides labeled each cDNA molecule. TCRdb re-called the 5' RACE reads with MiXCR, one entry per CDR3 protein. The sample holds 600,000 to 850,000 distinct CDR3 sequences, roughly 25% seen once. The data also belong to a second study, concerning T cells of mothers and their children.

The TCR sequence derives from a boy between 10 and 17 years old in good health. The sample was blood.

CDR3 region: CASTQWSVDQPQHF. Written as DNA, the CDR3 is TGTGCCAGCACCCAATGGTCAGTCGATCAGCCCCAGCATTTT. This chain connects TRBV28 to TRBJ1-5; D unclear. V was cut by 7 bases and J by 5 bases, with 15 bases left in between. CDR3 length: 14 amino acids. Germline-derived CDR1 and CDR2 are MDHEN and SYDVKM.